A selection of T cell receptor beta chains follows, all from one sample in a study of cytomegalovirus exposure and HLA in healthy donors. The assay was immunoSEQ multiplex PCR, and TCRdb's table has in-frame clones only and misses some. Among about 190,000 clones listed, approximately 80% were seen once. The sequenced material came from PBMCs. The source is a boy younger than 18 in good health and CMV-seronegative. The CDR3 runs from the conserved cysteine through the conserved F or W. D genes are given only for firm matches. Only some rows state a clone size, as once, few, many or a class for expanded clones.

d_gene	v_gene	j_gene	abundance	CDR3aa	CDR3nt
TRBD1	TRBV5-1	TRBJ1-3	.	CASSLGGQEGNTIYF	TGCGCCAGCAGCTTGGGGGGACAGGAGGGAAACACCATATATTTT
TRBD1	TRBV18	TRBJ1-6	.	CASSPSTGLNNSPLHF	TGTGCCAGCTCACCATCGACAGGGTTAAATAATTCACCCCTCCACTTT
TRBD1	TRBV10-1	TRBJ2-1	.	CASSVGQGAQTLQFF	TGCGCCAGCAGTGTGGGACAGGGGGCGCAAACCCTACAGTTCTTC
.	TRBV10-1	TRBJ2-1	.	CASSESTLEQFF	TGCGCCAGCAGTGAGTCTACCCTAGAGCAGTTCTTC
.	TRBV7-9	TRBJ1-2	.	CASSFGGNYGYTF	TGTGCCAGCAGCTTTGGCGGCAACTATGGCTACACCTTC
TRBD1	TRBV6-6	TRBJ1-3	once	CASSWDRALNTIYF	TGTGCCAGCAGTTGGGACAGGGCATTAAACACCATATATTTT
.	TRBV30	TRBJ1-3	.	CAWSPGGSGNTIYF	TGTGCCTGGAGTCCCGGGGGATCTGGAAACACCATATATTTT
.	TRBV7-2	TRBJ2-7	.	CASSTLGVAAYEQYF	TGTGCCAGCAGCACACTGGGGGTAGCGGCCTACGAGCAGTACTTC
.	TRBV19	TRBJ1-1	few	CASSKTVNTEAFF	TGTGCCAGTAGTAAGACAGTGAACACTGAAGCTTTCTTT
.	TRBV25-1	TRBJ1-1	once	CAVTPGSESTEALF	TGTGCCGTCACTCCAGGGTCGGAGAGCACTGAAGCTCTCTTT
.	TRBV6-5	TRBJ2-7	.	CASSYSDFSYEQYF	TGTGCCAGCAGTTACTCCGACTTCTCCTACGAGCAGTACTTC
.	TRBV5-1	TRBJ2-7	.	CASSFRTSYEQYF	TGCGCCAGCAGCTTCAGGACATCCTACGAGCAGTACTTC
TRBD2	TRBV4-1	TRBJ2-5	few	CASSQATSGSSKETQYF	TGCGCCAGCAGCCAAGCGACTAGCGGGAGCTCCAAGGAGACCCAGTACTTC
.	TRBV11-2	TRBJ1-2	.	CASSPARRARHYGYTF	TGTGCCAGCAGCCCAGCCCGCAGGGCACGCCACTATGGCTACACCTTC
.	TRBV27	TRBJ2-7	.	CASSPTAGAGRLQYF	TGTGCCAGCAGCCCTACTGCGGGGGCGGGACGATTGCAGTACTTC
TRBD2	TRBV9	TRBJ2-1	.	CASSVEVRLAGDNEQFF	TGTGCCAGCAGCGTAGAGGTCAGACTAGCGGGGGACAATGAGCAGTTCTTC
.	TRBV6-5	TRBJ1-2	.	CASSYSESGGLYGYTF	TGTGCCAGCAGTTACTCGGAATCTGGGGGCCTCTATGGCTACACCTTC
TRBD2	TRBV11-3	TRBJ2-1	.	CASSFRGGTSVLEQFF	TGTGCCAGCAGCTTTAGGGGGGGGACTAGCGTTCTTGAGCAGTTCTTC
.	TRBV21-1	TRBJ2-3	.	CASSRTTSGSTDTQYF	TGTGCCAGCAGCAGAACGACTAGCGGGAGCACAGATACGCAGTATTTT
.	TRBV5-1	TRBJ2-1	.	CASSFSPGSLRSYNEQFF	TGCGCCAGCAGCTTTTCGCCAGGGTCCCTCCGCTCCTACAATGAGCAGTTCTTC
TRBD1	TRBV9	TRBJ2-7	once	CASSVGDRAYEQYF	TGTGCCAGCAGCGTAGGAGACAGGGCCTACGAGCAGTACTTC
.	TRBV19	TRBJ2-7	few	CASSTDTRDGYYEQYF	TGTGCCAGTAGTACAGATACGCGGGACGGCTACTACGAGCAGTACTTC
.	TRBV18	TRBJ2-6	once	CASSPGSSGANVLTF	TGTGCCAGCTCCCCCGGGAGCTCTGGGGCCAACGTCCTGACTTTC
.	TRBV5-6	TRBJ2-3	.	CASSLSPESSTDTQYF	TGTGCCAGCAGCTTATCCCCGGAGTCTAGCACAGATACGCAGTATTTT
TRBD1	TRBV5-5	TRBJ2-7	.	CASRTGGSYEQYF	TGTGCCAGCAGGACAGGGGGATCCTACGAGCAGTACTTC
.	TRBV27	TRBJ1-6	.	CASSLIQGSSYNSPLHF	TGTGCCAGCAGTTTAATCCAGGGGAGCTCCTATAATTCACCCCTCCACTTT
.	TRBV12-5	TRBJ1-1	few	CASGLPNRVLEKTEAFF	TGTGCTAGTGGTTTGCCTAACAGGGTACTTGAAAAAACTGAAGCTTTCTTT
.	TRBV5-6	TRBJ1-1	.	CASSSQGLSNTEAFF	TGTGCCAGCAGCTCGCAGGGCCTATCGAACACTGAAGCTTTCTTT
.	TRBV30	TRBJ2-5	.	CAWSGSSLSETQYF	TGTGCCTGGAGTGGTTCCTCGTTATCAGAGACCCAGTACTTC
TRBD1	TRBV6-5	TRBJ2-7	few	CASSYAGTGGAYEQYF	TGTGCCAGCAGTTACGCCGGGACAGGGGGCGCCTACGAGCAGTACTTC
.	TRBV6-5	TRBJ1-2	.	CASSYASAYGYTF	TGTGCCAGCAGTTACGCGTCTGCCTATGGCTACACCTTC
TRBD2	TRBV19	TRBJ2-2	few	CASADPRTSGRVLAGELFF	TGTGCCAGTGCCGACCCTCGGACTAGCGGGAGAGTTTTAGCCGGGGAGCTGTTTTTT
.	TRBV25-1	TRBJ1-6	.	CASSDGGKWSLHF	TGTGCCAGCAGTGATGGCGGGAAGTGGTCCCTCCACTTT
.	TRBV11-3	TRBJ2-1	.	CASSLTPTGRAWGEQFF	TGTGCCAGCAGCTTAACCCCAACAGGGCGGGCCTGGGGGGAGCAGTTCTTC
.	TRBV30	TRBJ1-4	.	CAWSVQGSGEKLFF	TGTGCCTGGAGTGTACAGGGTAGTGGTGAAAAACTGTTTTTT
TRBD2	TRBV9	TRBJ2-1	.	CASSPGLRINNEQFF	TGTGCCAGCAGCCCGGGACTACGAATTAACAATGAGCAGTTCTTC
.	TRBV13	TRBJ2-1	few	CASSPDFYEQFF	TGTGCCAGCAGCCCTGACTTCTATGAGCAGTTCTTC
TRBD2	TRBV2	TRBJ2-3	.	CATMPGTNTDTQYF	TGTGCCACTATGCCCGGGACTAACACAGATACGCAGTATTTT
.	TRBV15	TRBJ1-2	.	CATSPGDRQDSSNYGYTF	TGTGCCACCAGCCCCGGCGATAGACAGGATTCATCTAACTATGGCTACACCTTC
TRBD2	TRBV2	TRBJ2-7	.	CASSEWTSGTLSYEQYF	TGTGCCAGCAGTGAATGGACTAGCGGGACTTTGTCCTACGAGCAGTACTTC
TRBD1	TRBV12-5	TRBJ2-7	.	CASTGVPYEQYF	TGTGCTAGTACAGGGGTCCCCTACGAGCAGTACTTC
TRBD1	TRBV11-3	TRBJ2-3	.	CASSQLMTGATDTQYF	TGTGCCAGCAGCCAACTAATGACAGGGGCCACAGATACGCAGTATTTT